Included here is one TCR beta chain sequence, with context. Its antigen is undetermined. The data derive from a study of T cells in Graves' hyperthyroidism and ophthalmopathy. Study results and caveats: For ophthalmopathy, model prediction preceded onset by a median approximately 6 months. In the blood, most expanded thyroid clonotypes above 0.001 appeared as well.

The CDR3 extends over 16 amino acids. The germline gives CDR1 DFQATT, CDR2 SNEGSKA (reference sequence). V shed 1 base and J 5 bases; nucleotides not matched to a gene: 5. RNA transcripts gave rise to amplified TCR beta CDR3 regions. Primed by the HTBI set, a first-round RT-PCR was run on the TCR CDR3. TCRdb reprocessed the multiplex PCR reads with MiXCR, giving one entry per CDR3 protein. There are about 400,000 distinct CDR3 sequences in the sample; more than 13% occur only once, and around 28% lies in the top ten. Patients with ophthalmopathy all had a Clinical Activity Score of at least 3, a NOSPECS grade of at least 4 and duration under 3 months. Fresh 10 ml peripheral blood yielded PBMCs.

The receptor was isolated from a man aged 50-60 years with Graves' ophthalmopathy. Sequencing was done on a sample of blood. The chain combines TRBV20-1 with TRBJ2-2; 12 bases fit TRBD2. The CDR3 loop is CSARGLAGVLTGELFF. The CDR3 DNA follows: TGCAGTGCTAGAGGACTAGCGGGAGTACTTACCGGGGAGCTGTTTTTT.